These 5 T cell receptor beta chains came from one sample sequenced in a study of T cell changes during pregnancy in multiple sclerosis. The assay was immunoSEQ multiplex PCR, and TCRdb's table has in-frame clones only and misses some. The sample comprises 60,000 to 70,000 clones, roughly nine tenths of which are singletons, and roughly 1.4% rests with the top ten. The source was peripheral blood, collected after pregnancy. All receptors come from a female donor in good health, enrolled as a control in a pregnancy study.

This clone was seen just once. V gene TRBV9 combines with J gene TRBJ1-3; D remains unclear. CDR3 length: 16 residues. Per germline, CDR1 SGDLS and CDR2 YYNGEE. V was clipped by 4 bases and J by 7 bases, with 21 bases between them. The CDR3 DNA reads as TGTGCCAGCAGCAGCGTCCACGGAAACACGCGTAACACCATATATTTT. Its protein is CASSSVHGNTRNTIYF.

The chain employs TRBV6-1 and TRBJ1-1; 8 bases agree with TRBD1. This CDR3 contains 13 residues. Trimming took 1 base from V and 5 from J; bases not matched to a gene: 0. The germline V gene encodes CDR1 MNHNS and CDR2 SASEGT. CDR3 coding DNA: TGTGCCAGCAGTGAAGGGACAGGGACTGAAGCTTTCTTT. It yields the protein CASSEGTGTEAFF.

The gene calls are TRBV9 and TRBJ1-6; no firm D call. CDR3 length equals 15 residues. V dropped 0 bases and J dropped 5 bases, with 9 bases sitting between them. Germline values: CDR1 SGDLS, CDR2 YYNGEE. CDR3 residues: CASSVVAGHNSPLHF. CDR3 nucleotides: TGTGCCAGCAGCGTAGTGGCTGGGCATAATTCACCCCTCCACTTT.

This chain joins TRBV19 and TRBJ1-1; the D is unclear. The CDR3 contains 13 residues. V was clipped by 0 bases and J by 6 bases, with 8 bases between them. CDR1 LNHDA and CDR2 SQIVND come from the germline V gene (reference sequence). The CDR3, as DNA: TGTGCCAGTAGTATAGATCAGGAATCTGAAGCTTTCTTT. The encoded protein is CASSIDQESEAFF.

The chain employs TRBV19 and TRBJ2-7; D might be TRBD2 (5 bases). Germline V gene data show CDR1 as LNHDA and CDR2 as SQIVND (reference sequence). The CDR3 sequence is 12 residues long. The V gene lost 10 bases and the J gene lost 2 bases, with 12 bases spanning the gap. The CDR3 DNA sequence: TGTGCCACTCAGGACTCCACCTACGAGCAGTACTTC. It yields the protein CATQDSTYEQYF.